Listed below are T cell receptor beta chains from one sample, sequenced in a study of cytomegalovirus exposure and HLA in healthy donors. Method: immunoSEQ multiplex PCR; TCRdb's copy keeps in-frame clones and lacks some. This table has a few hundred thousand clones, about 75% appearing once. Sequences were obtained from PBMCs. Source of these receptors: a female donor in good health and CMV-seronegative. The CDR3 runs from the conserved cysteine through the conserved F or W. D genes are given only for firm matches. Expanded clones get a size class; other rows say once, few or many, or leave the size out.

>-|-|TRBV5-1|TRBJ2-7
CASSLDVSEQYF
TGCGCCAGCAGCTTGGATGTTTCCGAGCAGTACTTC
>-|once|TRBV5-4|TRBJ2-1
CASSLPLEAGPTYNEQFF
TGTGCCAGCAGCCTGCCCTTGGAGGCGGGGCCCACTTACAATGAGCAGTTCTTC
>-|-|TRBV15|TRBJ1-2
CATSREGSSGYTF
TGTGCCACCAGCAGAGAAGGGAGTTCGGGCTACACCTTC
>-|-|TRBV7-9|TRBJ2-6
CASSLSSSGANVLTF
TGTGCCAGCAGCCTGAGTTCCTCTGGGGCCAACGTCCTGACTTTC
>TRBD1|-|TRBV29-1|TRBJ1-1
CSSNYRGDTEAFF
TGCAGCTCGAACTACAGGGGCGACACTGAAGCTTTCTTT
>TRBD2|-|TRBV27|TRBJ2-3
CASSLRRERAGRTDTQYF
TGTGCCAGCAGTTTAAGGAGAGAAAGAGCGGGAAGGACAGATACGCAGTATTTT
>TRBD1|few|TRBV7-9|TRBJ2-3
CASSFRDRETDTQYF
TGTGCCAGCAGCTTTAGGGACAGGGAGACAGATACGCAGTATTTT
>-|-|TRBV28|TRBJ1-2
CASTRPRESYTF
TGTGCCAGCACCCGTCCCCGGGAGAGCTACACCTTC
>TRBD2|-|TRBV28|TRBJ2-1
CASSSPSGLGDNEQFF
TGTGCCAGCAGTTCGCCCTCGGGACTAGGAGACAATGAGCAGTTCTTC
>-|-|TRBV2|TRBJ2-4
CASSEARGREVKNIQYF
TGTGCCAGCAGTGAAGCGCGGGGCAGGGAGGTCAAAAACATTCAGTACTTC
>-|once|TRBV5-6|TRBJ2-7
CASSFRLDSYEQYF
TGTGCCAGCAGCTTTAGGCTAGATTCCTACGAGCAGTACTTC
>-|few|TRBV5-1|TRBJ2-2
CASSFRRADTGELFF
TGCGCCAGCAGCTTCCGGAGGGCGGATACCGGGGAGCTGTTTTTT
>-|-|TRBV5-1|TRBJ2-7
CASSLTTGGTVYEQYF
TGCGCCAGCAGCTTAACAACCGGAGGCACAGTCTACGAGCAGTACTTC